These T cell receptor beta chains were read from a single sample in a study of control samples from healthy donors and cancer patients. TCRdb's table, derived via immunoSEQ multiplex PCR, lists solely in-frame clones and lacks some. The repertoire includes about 120,000 clones, roughly nine tenths of them detected once, and 1.1% sits in the top ten. The sequenced sample consisted of PBMCs. The receptors shown here come from a woman aged 45-60 years with colorectal cancer. CDR3s include the opening cysteine and the closing phenylalanine or tryptophan. Fields, in order: CDR3 protein, CDR3 DNA, V gene, CDR3 length, J gene, clone size, D gene. D genes are given only for firm matches. The size entry is marked missing in some rows and otherwise reads once, few, many or a size class.

CDR3: CASSVGGRRFEAFF
DNA: TGCGCCAGCAGCGTGGGGGGCAGAAGGTTTGAAGCTTTCTTT
V: TRBV5-1
length: 14
J: TRBJ1-1
size: .
D: .

CDR3: CASSEGGAEDTQYF
DNA: TGTGCCAGCAGTGAAGGAGGGGCTGAAGATACGCAGTATTTT
V: TRBV6-1
length: 14
J: TRBJ2-3
size: once
D: .

CDR3: CASSQGPRGGSDTQYF
DNA: TGTGCCAGCAGCCAAGGGCCTAGAGGGGGTTCTGATACGCAGTATTTT
V: TRBV3-1/TRBV3-2
length: 16
J: TRBJ2-3
size: few
D: .

CDR3: CAWSFGGTGNTIYF
DNA: TGTGCCTGGAGTTTTGGGGGGACTGGAAACACCATATATTTT
V: TRBV30
length: 14
J: TRBJ1-3
size: .
D: .

CDR3: CASIASTDTQYF
DNA: TGTGCCAGCATCGCGAGCACAGATACGCAGTATTTT
V: TRBV2
length: 12
J: TRBJ2-3
size: .
D: .

CDR3: CASSVGLGHTEAFF
DNA: TGTGCCAGCAGCGTAGGGCTGGGTCACACTGAAGCTTTCTTT
V: TRBV9
length: 14
J: TRBJ1-1
size: .
D: .

CDR3: CASSLVGTTYEQYF
DNA: TGTGCCAGCAGCTTAGTAGGGACTACCTACGAGCAGTACTTC
V: TRBV7-8
length: 14
J: TRBJ2-7
size: once
D: TRBD2

CDR3: CASSLLRTGFLSNQPQHF
DNA: TGTGCCAGCAGCTTACTAAGGACAGGATTCCTTAGCAATCAGCCCCAGCATTTT
V: TRBV7-8
length: 18
J: TRBJ1-5
size: .
D: TRBD1

CDR3: CASSPRATEHSNQPQHF
DNA: TGTGCCAGCTCACCACGTGCGACAGAACATAGCAATCAGCCCCAGCATTTT
V: TRBV18
length: 17
J: TRBJ1-5
size: .
D: .

CDR3: CASSLMSGVNEQFF
DNA: TGTGCCAGCAGCTTAATGAGCGGGGTAAATGAGCAGTTCTTC
V: TRBV7-3
length: 14
J: TRBJ2-1
size: once
D: TRBD2

CDR3: CSASQGTGGYEQYF
DNA: TGCAGCGCCTCTCAGGGGACAGGGGGTTACGAGCAGTACTTC
V: TRBV29-1
length: 14
J: TRBJ2-7
size: once
D: TRBD1

CDR3: CASNQGRTYEQYF
DNA: TGTGCCAGCAATCAGGGGCGGACCTACGAGCAGTACTTC
V: TRBV2
length: 13
J: TRBJ2-7
size: once
D: .

CDR3: CASSKGRGQGYTF
DNA: TGTGCCAGTAGTAAGGGCAGGGGTCAAGGCTACACCTTC
V: TRBV19
length: 13
J: TRBJ1-2
size: once
D: .

CDR3: CASSFLDSNTEAFF
DNA: TGTGCCAGCAGCTTCCTGGACTCAAACACTGAAGCTTTCTTT
V: TRBV5-8
length: 14
J: TRBJ1-1
size: .
D: .

CDR3: CASSPRDRLHTDTQYF
DNA: TGTGCCAGCAGCCCACGGGACAGACTCCACACAGATACGCAGTATTTT
V: TRBV13
length: 16
J: TRBJ2-3
size: .
D: TRBD1

CDR3: CASSHGGGSYGYTF
DNA: TGCGCCAGCAGCCACGGTGGGGGGAGTTATGGCTACACCTTC
V: TRBV5-1
length: 14
J: TRBJ1-2
size: .
D: .

CDR3: CASSLYRDSNYEQYF
DNA: TGTGCCAGCAGCTTATACAGGGATAGCAACTACGAGCAGTACTTC
V: TRBV13
length: 15
J: TRBJ2-7
size: .
D: .

CDR3: CASSSPGDGYTF
DNA: TGTGCCAGCAGCTCCCCCGGGGATGGCTACACCTTC
V: TRBV7-3
length: 12
J: TRBJ1-2
size: .
D: .

CDR3: CASINVGGAGANVLTF
DNA: TGTGCCAGCATTAACGTAGGGGGCGCTGGGGCCAACGTCCTGACTTTC
V: TRBV6-6
length: 16
J: TRBJ2-6
size: .
D: TRBD1

CDR3: CSVYGGGVGTEAFF
DNA: TGCAGCGTTTATGGGGGTGGTGTTGGCACTGAAGCTTTCTTT
V: TRBV29-1
length: 14
J: TRBJ1-1
size: .
D: .

CDR3: CASSQERQGEGEKLFF
DNA: TGTGCCAGCAGCCAAGAGCGACAGGGGGAAGGTGAAAAACTGTTTTTT
V: TRBV7-8
length: 16
J: TRBJ1-4
size: once
D: TRBD1

CDR3: CASSGIFRSSGNTIYF
DNA: TGTGCCAGCAGTGGCATCTTCCGAAGCTCTGGAAACACCATATATTTT
V: TRBV6-1
length: 16
J: TRBJ1-3
size: .
D: .

CDR3: CSGAGSTYNEQFF
DNA: TGCAGCGGTGCCGGGTCCACCTACAATGAGCAGTTCTTC
V: TRBV29-1
length: 13
J: TRBJ2-1
size: .
D: .

CDR3: CASQTGQANTGELFF
DNA: TGTGCCAGCCAAACGGGACAGGCGAACACCGGGGAGCTGTTTTTT
V: TRBV6-5
length: 15
J: TRBJ2-2
size: .
D: TRBD1

CDR3: CASSSQQGTLGGYTF
DNA: TGTGCCAGTAGTTCCCAACAGGGGACGTTAGGAGGCTACACCTTC
V: TRBV19
length: 15
J: TRBJ1-2
size: .
D: TRBD1

CDR3: CASSLGRSSTDTQYF
DNA: TGTGCCAGCAGCTTAGGCCGTTCCAGCACAGATACGCAGTATTTT
V: TRBV11-2
length: 15
J: TRBJ2-3
size: .
D: .

CDR3: CASSLRSRDEQFF
DNA: TGTGCCAGCAGCTTAAGGTCGAGGGATGAGCAGTTCTTC
V: TRBV5-6
length: 13
J: TRBJ2-1
size: .
D: .

CDR3: CSASGGSYGYTF
DNA: TGCAGTGCTAGTGGGGGGAGCTATGGCTACACCTTC
V: TRBV20-1
length: 12
J: TRBJ1-2
size: .
D: .

CDR3: CASSIGQGRETQYF
DNA: TGTGCCAGTAGTATTGGGCAGGGAAGAGAGACCCAGTACTTC
V: TRBV19
length: 14
J: TRBJ2-5
size: once
D: .

CDR3: CASSDSSRRPYEQYF
DNA: TGTGCCAGCAGTGATTCTAGCAGACGCCCCTACGAGCAGTACTTC
V: TRBV6-4
length: 15
J: TRBJ2-7
size: .
D: .

CDR3: CATSPGTGESPLHF
DNA: TGTGCCACCAGCCCGGGGACAGGGGAGTCACCCCTCCACTTT
V: TRBV15
length: 14
J: TRBJ1-6
size: few
D: TRBD1

CDR3: CASSRTSGNTGELFF
DNA: TGTGCCAGCAGCCGCACTAGCGGGAACACCGGGGAGCTGTTTTTT
V: TRBV7-6
length: 15
J: TRBJ2-2
size: .
D: TRBD2

CDR3: CAWRALNQETQYF
DNA: TGTGCCTGGAGGGCACTAAATCAAGAGACCCAGTACTTC
V: TRBV30
length: 13
J: TRBJ2-5
size: .
D: .

CDR3: CAWTVDLFFRNESYYGYTF
DNA: TGTGCCTGGACAGTAGACCTCTTTTTTAGGAACGAAAGTTACTATGGCTACACCTTC
V: TRBV30
length: 19
J: TRBJ1-2
size: .
D: .

CDR3: CASSGLFQETQYF
DNA: TGTGCCAGCAGCGGACTGTTCCAAGAGACCCAGTACTTC
V: TRBV5-6
length: 13
J: TRBJ2-5
size: once
D: .

CDR3: CASSRGAEGYGYTF
DNA: TGTGCCAGCAGTAGGGGGGCGGAGGGGTATGGCTACACCTTC
V: TRBV2
length: 14
J: TRBJ1-2
size: .
D: .

CDR3: CATRDSTINEQFF
DNA: TGTGCCACCAGGGACAGCACCATCAATGAGCAGTTCTTC
V: TRBV28
length: 13
J: TRBJ2-1
size: .
D: TRBD1

CDR3: CASRVGAGNQPQHF
DNA: TGTGCCAGTAGAGTGGGAGCGGGGAATCAGCCCCAGCATTTT
V: TRBV19
length: 14
J: TRBJ1-5
size: .
D: .

CDR3: CASSEARSTGELFF
DNA: TGTGCCAGCAGTGAAGCGAGGAGTACCGGGGAGCTGTTTTTT
V: TRBV2
length: 14
J: TRBJ2-2
size: .
D: .

CDR3: CASSIWGQGIPEAFF
DNA: TGTGCCAGTAGTATATGGGGACAGGGAATTCCTGAAGCTTTCTTT
V: TRBV19
length: 15
J: TRBJ1-1
size: .
D: TRBD1

CDR3: CASSLAARAPNTEAFF
DNA: TGTGCCAGCAGCTTGGCCGCGAGGGCCCCGAACACTGAAGCTTTCTTT
V: TRBV5-5
length: 16
J: TRBJ1-1
size: .
D: .

CDR3: CASSGVGDRVNTGELFF
DNA: TGTGCCAGCAGCGGCGTTGGGGACAGGGTGAACACCGGGGAGCTGTTTTTT
V: TRBV28
length: 17
J: TRBJ2-2
size: .
D: TRBD1